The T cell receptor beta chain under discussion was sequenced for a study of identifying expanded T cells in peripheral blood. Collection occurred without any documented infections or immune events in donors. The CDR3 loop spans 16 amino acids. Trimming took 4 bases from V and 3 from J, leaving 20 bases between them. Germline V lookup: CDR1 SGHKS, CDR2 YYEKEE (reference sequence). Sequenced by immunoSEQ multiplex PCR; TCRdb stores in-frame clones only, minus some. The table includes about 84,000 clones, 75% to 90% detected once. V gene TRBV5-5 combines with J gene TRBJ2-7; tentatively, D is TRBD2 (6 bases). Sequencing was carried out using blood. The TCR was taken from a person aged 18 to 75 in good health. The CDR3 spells CASSPQSLGGLYEQYF. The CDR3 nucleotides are TGTGCCAGCAGCCCTCAATCCCTGGGGGGTCTCTACGAGCAGTACTTC.